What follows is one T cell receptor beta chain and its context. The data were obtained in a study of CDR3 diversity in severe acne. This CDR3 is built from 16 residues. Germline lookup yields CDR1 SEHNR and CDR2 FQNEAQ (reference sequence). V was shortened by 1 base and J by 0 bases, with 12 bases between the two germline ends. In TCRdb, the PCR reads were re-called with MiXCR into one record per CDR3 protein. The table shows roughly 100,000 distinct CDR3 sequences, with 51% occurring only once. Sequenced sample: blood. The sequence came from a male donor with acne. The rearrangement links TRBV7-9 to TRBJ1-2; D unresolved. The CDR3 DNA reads TGTGCCAGCAGCTTAGGGTGGGAGAGCGCTAACTATGGCTACACCTTC. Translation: CASSLGWESANYGYTF.